The rows below give T cell receptor beta chains drawn from one sample of a study of cytomegalovirus exposure and HLA in healthy donors. Profiling relied on immunoSEQ multiplex PCR, and the TCRdb table lists in-frame clones only, not all of them. This sample yields more than 200,000 clones, of which roughly 90% are seen a single time; around 13% belongs to the top ten. Sequencing was done on a sample of PBMCs. These receptors were taken from a man aged 18 to 29 in good health and CMV-seropositive. Each CDR3 is given with its conserved first and last residue. Each record gives: D gene, J gene, V gene, clone size, CDR3 protein, CDR3 DNA. A D gene is named only where the DNA matches it firmly. Expanded clones are given a class, and other clones once, few, many or no size at all.

>.|TRBJ1-2|TRBV2|.
CASSVLNLGSGYTF
TGTGCCAGCAGTGTCCTTAATCTGGGCTCTGGCTACACCTTC
>.|TRBJ1-2|TRBV9|once
CASSVGRARHYGYTF
TGTGCCAGCAGCGTAGGGCGGGCCCGACACTATGGCTACACCTTC
>TRBD1|TRBJ2-1|TRBV6-5|.
CASSSSGQGPSEQFF
TGTGCCAGCAGTTCGTCGGGACAGGGTCCAAGTGAGCAGTTCTTC
>.|TRBJ2-3|TRBV29-1|.
CSVEIQSTDTQYF
TGCAGCGTTGAAATACAGAGCACAGATACGCAGTATTTT
>TRBD1|TRBJ2-7|TRBV19|.
CASSTPGQEEEQYF
TGTGCCAGTAGTACCCCGGGACAGGAGGAAGAGCAGTACTTC
>.|TRBJ2-3|TRBV19|.
CASSIARTDTQYF
TGTGCCAGTAGTATCGCCAGGACAGATACGCAGTATTTT
>.|TRBJ1-1|TRBV7-2|.
CASSLDPLNTEAFF
TGTGCCAGCAGCTTAGATCCGTTGAACACTGAAGCTTTCTTT
>.|TRBJ2-5|TRBV28|.
CASSSSLDSETQYF
TGTGCCAGCAGTTCTTCCTTGGATTCGGAGACCCAGTACTTC
>.|TRBJ2-1|TRBV7-3|.
CASSLLGSGGNLYNEQFF
TGTGCCAGCAGCTTATTAGGGTCAGGGGGGAATCTTTACAATGAGCAGTTCTTC
>.|TRBJ2-2|TRBV13|.
CASSDRNTGELFF
TGTGCCAGCAGCGACAGGAACACCGGGGAGCTGTTTTTT
>.|TRBJ2-1|TRBV2|.
CASSGLYNEQFF
TGTGCCAGCAGTGGATTGTACAATGAGCAGTTCTTC
>.|TRBJ1-1|TRBV6-5|.
CASSFRVAGTEAFF
TGTGCCAGCAGTTTCAGGGTGGCGGGCACTGAAGCTTTCTTT
>.|TRBJ1-2|TRBV2|.
CASSLRGQIFYGYTF
TGTGCCAGCAGTCTAAGAGGACAGATCTTCTATGGCTACACCTTC
>.|TRBJ2-1|TRBV5-4|.
CASSLVGEVMGEQFF
TGTGCCAGCAGCTTGGTAGGGGAGGTGATGGGTGAGCAGTTCTTC
>.|TRBJ2-1|TRBV25-1|.
CASSILEGWKNEQFF
TGTGCCAGCAGCATACTAGAGGGGTGGAAAAATGAGCAGTTCTTC
>.|TRBJ1-5|TRBV6-1|once
CASSANTGFRQPQHF
TGTGCCAGCAGCGCGAACACGGGGTTTCGGCAGCCCCAGCATTTT
>.|TRBJ1-2|TRBV28|.
CASSLAPTYYYGYTF
TGTGCCAGCAGTTTAGCTCCGACATATTACTATGGCTACACCTTC
>TRBD1|TRBJ2-1|TRBV4-2|.
CASSQEWQGADNEQFF
TGTGCCAGCAGCCAAGAATGGCAGGGGGCAGACAATGAGCAGTTCTTC